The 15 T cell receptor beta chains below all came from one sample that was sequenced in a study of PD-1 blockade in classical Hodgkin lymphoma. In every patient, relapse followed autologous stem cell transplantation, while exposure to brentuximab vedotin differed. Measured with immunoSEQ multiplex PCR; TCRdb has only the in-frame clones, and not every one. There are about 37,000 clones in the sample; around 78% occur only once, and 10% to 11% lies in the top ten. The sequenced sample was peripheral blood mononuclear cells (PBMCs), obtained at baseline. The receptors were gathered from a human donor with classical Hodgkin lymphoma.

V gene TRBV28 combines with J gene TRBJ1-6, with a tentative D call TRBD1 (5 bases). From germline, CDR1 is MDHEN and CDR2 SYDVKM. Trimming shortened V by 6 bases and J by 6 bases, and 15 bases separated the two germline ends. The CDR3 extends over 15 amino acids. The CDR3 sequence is CASSLSGQGNSPLHF. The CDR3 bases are TGTGCCAGCAGCCTCTCTGGGCAGGGTAATTCACCCCTCCACTTT. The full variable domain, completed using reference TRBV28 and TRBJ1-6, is DVKVTQSSRYLVKRTGEKVFLECVQDMDHENMFWYRQDPGLGLRLIYFSYDVKMKEKGDIPEGYSVSREKKERFSLILESASTNQTSMYLCASSLSGQGNSPLHFGNGTRLTVT.

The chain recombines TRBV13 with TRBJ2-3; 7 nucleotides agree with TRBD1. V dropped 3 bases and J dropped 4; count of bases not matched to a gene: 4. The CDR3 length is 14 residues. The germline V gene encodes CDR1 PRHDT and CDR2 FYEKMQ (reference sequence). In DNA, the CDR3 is TGTGCCAGCAGCTTGCGACAGGGCCCAGATACGCAGTATTTT. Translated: CASSLRQGPDTQYF.

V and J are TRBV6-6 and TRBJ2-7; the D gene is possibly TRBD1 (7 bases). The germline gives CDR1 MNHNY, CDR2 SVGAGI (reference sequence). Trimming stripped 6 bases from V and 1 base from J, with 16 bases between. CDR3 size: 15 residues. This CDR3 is CASRRDRTRSYEQYF. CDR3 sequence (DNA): TGTGCCAGCAGGCGGGACAGAACTAGGTCCTACGAGCAGTACTTC.

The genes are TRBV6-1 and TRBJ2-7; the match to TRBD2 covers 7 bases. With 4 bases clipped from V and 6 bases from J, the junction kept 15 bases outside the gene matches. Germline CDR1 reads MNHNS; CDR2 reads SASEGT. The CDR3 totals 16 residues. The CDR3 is CASSAPADGASGEQYF. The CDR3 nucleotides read TGTGCCAGCAGTGCTCCCGCGGATGGGGCTAGCGGCGAGCAGTACTTC.

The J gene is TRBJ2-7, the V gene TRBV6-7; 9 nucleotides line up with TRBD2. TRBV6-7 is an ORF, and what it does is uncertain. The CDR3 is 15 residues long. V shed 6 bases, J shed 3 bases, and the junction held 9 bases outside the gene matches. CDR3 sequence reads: CASRAIAGEGYEQYF. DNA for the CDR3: TGTGCCAGCAGGGCAATAGCGGGAGAGGGCTACGAGCAGTACTTC.

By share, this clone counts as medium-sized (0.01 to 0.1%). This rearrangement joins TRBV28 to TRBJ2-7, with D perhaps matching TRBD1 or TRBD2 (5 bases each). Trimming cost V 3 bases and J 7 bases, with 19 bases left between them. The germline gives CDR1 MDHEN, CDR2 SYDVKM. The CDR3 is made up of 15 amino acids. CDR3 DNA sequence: TGTGCCAGCAGTTTGGGTAGGGACCCCGTCCAGGAGCAGTACTTC. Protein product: CASSLGRDPVQEQYF.

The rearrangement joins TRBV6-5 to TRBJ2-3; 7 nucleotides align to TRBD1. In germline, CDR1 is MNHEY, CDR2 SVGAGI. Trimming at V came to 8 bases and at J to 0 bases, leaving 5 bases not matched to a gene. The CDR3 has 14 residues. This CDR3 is CASAQGVSTDTQYF. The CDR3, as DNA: TGTGCCAGCGCGCAGGGGGTGAGCACAGATACGCAGTATTTT.

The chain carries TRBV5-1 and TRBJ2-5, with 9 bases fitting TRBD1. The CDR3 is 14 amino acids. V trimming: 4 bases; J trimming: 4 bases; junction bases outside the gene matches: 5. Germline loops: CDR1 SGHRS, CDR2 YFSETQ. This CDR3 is CASSPGGQGETQYF. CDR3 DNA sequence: TGCGCCAGCAGCCCGGGGGGACAGGGAGAGACCCAGTACTTC.

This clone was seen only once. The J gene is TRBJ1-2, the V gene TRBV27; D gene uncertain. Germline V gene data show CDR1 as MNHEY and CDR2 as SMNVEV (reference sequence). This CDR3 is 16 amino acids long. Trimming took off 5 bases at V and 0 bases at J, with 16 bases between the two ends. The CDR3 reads CASSPSDLAANYGYTF. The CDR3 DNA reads TGTGCCAGCAGTCCTTCCGATTTGGCAGCTAACTATGGCTACACCTTC.

CDR3 region: CASSPGTSGRTPGGEQFF. Written as DNA, the CDR3 is TGTGCCAGTAGTCCTGGGACTAGCGGGAGGACTCCGGGGGGTGAGCAGTTCTTC. The chain is built from TRBV19 and TRBJ2-1; TRBD2 matches 15 bases. This CDR3 region has 18 residues. V lost 5 bases to trimming and J lost 9 bases; unmatched junction nucleotides: 14. CDR1 and CDR2 from the germline V gene are LNHDA and SQIVND (reference sequence).

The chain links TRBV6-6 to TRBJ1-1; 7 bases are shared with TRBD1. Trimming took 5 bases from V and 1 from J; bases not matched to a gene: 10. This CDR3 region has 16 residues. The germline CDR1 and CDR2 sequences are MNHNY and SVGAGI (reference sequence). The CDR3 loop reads CASSHKRTGWNTEAFF. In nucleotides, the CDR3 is TGTGCCAGCAGTCACAAGAGGACAGGATGGAACACTGAAGCTTTCTTT.

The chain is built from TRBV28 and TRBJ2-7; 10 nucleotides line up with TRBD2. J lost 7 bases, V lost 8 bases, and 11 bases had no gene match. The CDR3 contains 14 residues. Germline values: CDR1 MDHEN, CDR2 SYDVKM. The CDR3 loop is CASGASGSSGEQYF. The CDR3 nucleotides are TGTGCCAGCGGGGCTAGCGGGAGTTCGGGGGAGCAGTACTTC.

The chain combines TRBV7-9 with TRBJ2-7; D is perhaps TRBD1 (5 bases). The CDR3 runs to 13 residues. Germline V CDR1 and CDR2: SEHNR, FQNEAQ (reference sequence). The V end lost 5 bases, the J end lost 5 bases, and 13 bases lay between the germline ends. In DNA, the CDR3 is TGTGCCAGCAGCCTGGCAGGGCTCCACGAGCAGTACTTC. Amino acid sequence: CASSLAGLHEQYF.

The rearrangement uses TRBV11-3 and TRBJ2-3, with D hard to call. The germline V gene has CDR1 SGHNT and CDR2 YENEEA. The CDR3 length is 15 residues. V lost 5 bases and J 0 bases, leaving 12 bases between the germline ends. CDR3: CASSANSGSTDTQYF. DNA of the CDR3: TGTGCCAGCAGCGCCAATTCGGGTAGCACAGATACGCAGTATTTT.

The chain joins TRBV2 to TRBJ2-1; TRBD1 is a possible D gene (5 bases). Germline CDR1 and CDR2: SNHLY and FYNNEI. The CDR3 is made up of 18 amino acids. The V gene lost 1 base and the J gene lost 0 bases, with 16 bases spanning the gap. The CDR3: CASSEGELGRASYNEQFF. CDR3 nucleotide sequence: TGTGCCAGCAGTGAAGGAGAGTTGGGCAGGGCCTCCTACAATGAGCAGTTCTTC.